A single sample is the source of the 12 T cell receptor beta chains below, sequenced in a study of identical twins. One entry per CDR3 protein, called by TCRdb with MiXCR from the 5' RACE reads. The table includes about 520,000 distinct CDR3 sequences, 20% to 25% detected once. These same data were also listed under a study on T cells expressing NK-cell markers.

The sequenced sample consisted of CD4+ T cells sorted from blood. The receptor source for this set is a woman between 18 and 29 years old in good health.

CDR3 amino acids: CSAVTLASTNTGELFF. CDR3 sequence (DNA): TGCAGCGCCGTAACACTAGCGTCAACCAACACCGGGGAGCTGTTTTTT. The rearrangement uses TRBV29-1 and TRBJ2-2, with 7 bases matching TRBD2. The CDR3 is 16 residues long. Germline CDR1 is SQVTM and CDR2 is ANQGSEA. Trimming took 7 bases from V and 2 from J; bases not matched to a gene: 13.

The rearrangement uses TRBV3-1 and TRBJ2-4; TRBD1 is a possible D gene (6 bases). Germline V lookup: CDR1 LGHDT, CDR2 YNNKEL (reference sequence). The V and J ends lost 0 bases and 0 bases respectively, with 6 bases between them. The CDR3 is 15 residues long. As DNA, the CDR3 is TGTGCCAGCAGCCAAGAACAGGGAGCCAAAAACATTCAGTACTTC. The encoded protein is CASSQEQGAKNIQYF.

Many counts were recorded for this clonotype. The chain combines TRBV20-1 with TRBJ1-1; weak D call: TRBD1 (5 bases). The CDR3 sequence is 14 residues long. Germline assignment: CDR1 DFQATT and CDR2 SNEGSKA (reference sequence). Trimming pared 6 bases from V and 4 bases from J, leaving 18 bases between. This CDR3 is CSASLSGLSTEAFF. CDR3 nucleotides: TGCAGTGCCTCGCTATCGGGACTGAGCACTGAAGCTTTCTTT.

In its sample, this clonotype was seen a few times. The V gene is TRBV7-2, the J gene TRBJ1-2; D gene uncertain. V shed 5 bases and J shed 9 bases, with 16 bases lying between them. Germline assignment: CDR1 SGHTA and CDR2 FQGNSA. The CDR3 loop spans 13 amino acids. CDR3: CASSQRTGQSYTF. Written as DNA, the CDR3 is TGTGCCAGCAGCCAGAGGACCGGCCAGAGCTACACCTTC.

This clonotype appeared a few times. The V call is TRBV6-6, the J call TRBJ1-2; D is unclear. Germline CDR1 and CDR2: MNHNY and SVGAGI (reference sequence). This CDR3 contains 11 residues. Trimming removed 6 bases from V and 8 bases from J, with 10 bases in between. CDR3 sequence: CASSRYQGYTF. The CDR3 DNA reads as TGTGCCAGCAGCCGATATCAGGGCTACACCTTC.

V usage is TRBV6-2 or TRBV6-3 and J usage is TRBJ2-2; 9 bases match TRBD2. Germline CDR1 and CDR2: MNHEY and SVGEGT. The CDR3 sequence is 18 residues long. After removal of 2 bases from V and 1 base from J, the junction contained 8 bases not matched to a gene. CDR3 coding DNA: TGTGCCAGCAGTTACGATTTAGCGGGAGCCATGAACACCGGGGAGCTGTTTTTT. Amino acids: CASSYDLAGAMNTGELFF.

This clonotype was seen ten or more times. This chain connects TRBV20-1 to TRBJ1-1; D gene ambiguous. This CDR3 spans 13 amino acids. Trimming shortened V by 5 bases and J by 1 base, and 11 bases separated the two germline ends. Germline V gene data show CDR1 as DFQATT and CDR2 as SNEGSKA (reference sequence). The CDR3 bases are TGCAGTGCTGCCGAACATGCGAACACTGAAGCTTTCTTT. Translation gives CSAAEHANTEAFF.

The chain joins TRBV10-3 to TRBJ2-3; no definite D call. The CDR3 totals 11 residues. CDR1 is ENHRY and CDR2 is SYGVKD in the germline V gene. Trimming took off 7 bases at V and 0 bases at J, with 2 bases between the two ends. CDR3 sequence reads: CAIKSTDTQYF. The DNA of the CDR3 is TGTGCCATCAAAAGCACAGATACGCAGTATTTT.

The V call is TRBV7-2, the J call TRBJ2-1, with D maybe TRBD2 (7 bases). V lost 5 bases and J lost 10, with 21 bases in between. The CDR3 is 15 amino acids. Per the germline V gene, CDR1 is SGHTA and CDR2 is FQGNSA. CDR3 DNA sequence: TGTGCCAGCAGCCTCCTGGGGGGGGGCCTATTGGAGCAGTTCTTC. This translates into CASSLLGGGLLEQFF.

The genes are TRBV20-1 and TRBJ2-7, with D unclear. CDR3 size: 13 residues. V dropped 5 bases and J dropped 3 bases, with 14 bases sitting between them. Germline CDR1 and CDR2: DFQATT and SNEGSKA (reference sequence). The CDR3 region has the DNA TGCAGTGCTGACCCGGGTCGTTACTACGAGCAGTACTTC. As protein: CSADPGRYYEQYF.

This clonotype has only a few counts. This chain joins TRBV6-2 or TRBV6-3 and TRBJ1-4; D is possibly TRBD1 (5 bases). V lost 0 bases, J lost 5 bases, and 13 bases lay in between. The CDR3 is made up of 16 amino acids. Germline V lookup: CDR1 MNHEY, CDR2 SVGEGT. CDR3 region: CASSYSSRGRNEKLFF. Here the CDR3 DNA reads TGTGCCAGCAGTTACTCGAGTAGGGGACGAAATGAAAAACTGTTTTTT.

CDR3 sequence reads: CASSWKLAGGGNEQFF. For the CDR3, the DNA is TGTGCCAGCAGCTGGAAGCTAGCGGGAGGTGGCAATGAGCAGTTCTTC. The rearrangement links TRBV5-6 to TRBJ2-1, with 11 bases matching TRBD2. Trimming at V came to 3 bases and at J to 6 bases, leaving 8 bases not matched to a gene. The CDR3 loop spans 16 amino acids. The germline gives CDR1 SGHDT, CDR2 YYEEEE.